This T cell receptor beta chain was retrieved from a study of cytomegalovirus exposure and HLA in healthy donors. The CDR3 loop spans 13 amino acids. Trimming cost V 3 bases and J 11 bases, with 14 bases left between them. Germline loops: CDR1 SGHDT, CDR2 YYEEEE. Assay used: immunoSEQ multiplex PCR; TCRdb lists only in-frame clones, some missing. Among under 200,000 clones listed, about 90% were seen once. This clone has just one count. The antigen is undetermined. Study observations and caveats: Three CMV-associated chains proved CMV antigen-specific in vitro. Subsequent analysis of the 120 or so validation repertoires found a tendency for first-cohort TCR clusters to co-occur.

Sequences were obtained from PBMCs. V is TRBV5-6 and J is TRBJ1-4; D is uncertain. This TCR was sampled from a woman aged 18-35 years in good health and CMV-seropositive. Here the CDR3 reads CASSSLGGGKLFF. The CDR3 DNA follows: TGTGCCAGCAGCTCATTAGGTGGAGGGAAACTGTTTTTT.